The rows below give T cell receptor beta chains drawn from one sample of a study of T-cell memory formation after mild COVID-19. Each CDR3 protein gets one entry after TCRdb re-called the 5' RACE reads with MiXCR. This sample has under 400,000 distinct CDR3 sequences, with roughly 21% found just once. Sequenced: PBMCs or a T cell subset sorted from them (not recorded which). These receptors originate from an adult woman who had mild COVID-19 (a few samples of this study predate the infection). Cell type and time point are not known. Both conserved end residues are part of each CDR3. D genes are given only for firm matches. Rows may omit the clone size; those that give it use once, few, many or a size class.

d_gene | j_gene | abundance | v_gene | CDR3aa | CDR3nt
. | TRBJ2-5 | . | TRBV6-5 | CASREGVQETQYF | TGTGCCAGCAGGGAGGGAGTCCAAGAGACCCAGTACTTC
. | TRBJ1-2 | . | TRBV7-9 | CASSLQHYGYTF | TGTGCCAGCAGCCTCCAGCACTATGGCTACACCTTC
. | TRBJ2-3 | . | TRBV20-1 | CSAREGGPTDTQYF | TGCAGTGCTAGAGAAGGGGGACCCACAGATACGCAGTATTTT
TRBD1 | TRBJ1-5 | . | TRBV6-1 | CASDPDRYNQPQHF | TGTGCCAGCGACCCGGACAGGTATAATCAGCCCCAGCATTTT
. | TRBJ1-6 | few | TRBV28 | CASRSRATGRESPLHF | TGTGCCAGCAGATCCCGGGCTACAGGGAGGGAATCACCCCTCCACTTT
TRBD1 | TRBJ2-1 | few | TRBV9 | CASTPDGGQGAYEQFF | TGTGCCAGCACTCCTGATGGTGGACAGGGGGCCTATGAGCAGTTCTTC
. | TRBJ1-1 | few | TRBV18 | CASSPKTRNTEAFF | TGTGCCAGCTCACCAAAGACCAGGAACACTGAAGCTTTCTTT
TRBD2 | TRBJ2-2 | . | TRBV18 | CASSPLREAGELFF | TGTGCCAGCTCACCACTTCGGGAGGCCGGGGAGCTGTTTTTT
TRBD2 | TRBJ2-5 | . | TRBV7-3 | CASSLSGGAGETQYF | TGTGCCAGCAGCTTAAGCGGGGGGGCCGGAGAGACCCAGTACTTC
TRBD2 | TRBJ2-1 | few | TRBV5-5 | CASSSYSGLAGGVEQFF | TGTGCCAGCAGCTCGTATTCCGGCCTAGCGGGAGGGGTTGAGCAGTTCTTC
TRBD2 | TRBJ2-1 | few | TRBV7-9 | CASSYLAGAYNEQFF | TGTGCCAGCAGCTATCTAGCGGGAGCCTACAATGAGCAGTTCTTC